This T cell receptor beta chain comes out of a study of blood T cell repertoires in COVID-19 (dated by TCRdb to 2019 to 2021). For context, the study as a whole: Samples from collaborators originated in the United States, Italy and Spain and spanned both the acute and convalescent phases of COVID-19. HLA class I and class II types, where available, came from metadata supplied by the sample provider rather than from assay-based typing. The prospective study material was composed of cDNA or gDNA derived from T cells, B-cell-depleted T cells, or PBMCs. The sample metadata nearly always contained a de-identified subject ID, COVID-19 status, age in years and sex. The dataset comprised deeply sampled blood TCRbeta repertoires from subjects exposed to, actively infected with, or recovered from COVID-19. A freely available public database, intended as a resource for researchers studying the immune response to SARS-CoV-2, is where the repertoires were released. The samples were drawn from two sources: the first 160 participants of the ongoing ImmuneRACE study, and 1,254 subjects contributed by 6 global collaborators. What the authors observed across the whole study: Clinical and demographic metadata were provided uncurated, with the amount varying by source and participant.

The immunoSEQ Assay, a bias-controlled multiplex PCR, was used to amplify TCRbeta CDR3 regions from genomic DNA. In the source study's methods: The number of nucleated cells in each sample was estimated by amplification of reference gene primers within the assay. To quantify the absolute abundance of each unique TCRbeta CDR3 rearrangement, sequence reads were collapsed and filtered. Productive Simpson clonality was computed per sample as the square root of Simpson's diversity index over productive rearrangements. In its TCRdb copy, this immuneACCESS table keeps in-frame sequences only and misses some clones. Where compared with another copy, unresolved V genes explain less than half of these, and the others have no known cause. V, J and clone size are taken as reported in that table, and D and trimming were inferred from the DNA itself. This sample is represented by about 140,000 clones; around nine tenths of them were singletons. The ten largest clonotypes hold roughly a tenth of the sample.

Turning to this clone: Its recognized antigen is unknown. Base qualities were left out, and no much larger clone turns up one base away.

Whole blood was collected in K2EDTA tubes by collaborating institutions according to the institutions' own protocols. For TCRbeta analysis, collaborators shipped samples as frozen whole blood, isolated PBMCs, or DNA extracted from either of those sample types. This sequence was found in a man aged 50 or older with active or convalescent COVID-19. Sequencing was done on a sample of peripheral blood.

The CDR3 region: CASSITQGSTDTQYF. The nucleotide sequence is TGTGCCAGTAGTATAACACAGGGGAGCACAGATACGCAGTATTTT. The rearrangement joined TRBV19 to TRBJ2-3, with 7 bases aligning to TRBD1. Looking up the germline V gene (reference sequence) yields CDR1 LNHDA and CDR2 SQIVND. The CDR3 runs 15 residues from the cysteine to the phenylalanine. Solely the CDR3 DNA is kept, with 45 bases framed from the first base. The junction shows trimming of 2 bases on V and 0 bases on J, and the gene matches do not reach 2 bases of it.